One and the same sample provided the 2 T cell receptor beta chains below, sequenced in a study of cytomegalovirus exposure and HLA in healthy donors. Sequencing was performed with immunoSEQ multiplex PCR; in TCRdb, only in-frame clones are kept and a portion is missing. The profile shows approximately 160,000 clones, about 89% of them singletons. Sequencing was done on a sample of PBMCs. The receptors originated from a woman aged 18 to 35 in good health and CMV-seropositive.

J is TRBJ1-3 and V is TRBV4-3, with D hard to call. Trimming took 0 bases from V and 5 from J, leaving 11 bases between them. Germline values: CDR1 LGHNA, CDR2 YSLEER. The CDR3 contains 15 residues. The CDR3 spells CASSQDIQRRNTIYF. In DNA form, the CDR3 reads TGCGCCAGCAGCCAAGACATTCAGCGTCGAAACACCATATATTTT.

V and J are TRBV28 and TRBJ1-5; weak D call: TRBD1 (5 bases). Trimming cost V 2 bases and J 0 bases, with 11 bases left between them. The CDR3 sequence is 16 residues long. Germline-derived CDR1 and CDR2 are MDHEN and SYDVKM. The CDR3 DNA reads TGTGCCAGCAGTTTAAGTCAGGGATATAGCAATCAGCCCCAGCATTTT. Encoded protein: CASSLSQGYSNQPQHF.